The entry below describes one T cell receptor (beta chain). These data belong to a study of cytomegalovirus exposure and HLA in healthy donors. The germline V and J ends were trimmed by 4 bases and 4 bases, with 9 bases remaining between them. From germline, CDR1 is SGHNT and CDR2 YENEEA. CDR3 length equals 13 residues. Primers for the PCR totalled 60 Vbeta and 13 Jbeta. Generated by immunoSEQ multiplex PCR, the TCRdb table keeps only in-frame clones and is missing some. The sample yields about 120,000 clones, under 85% seen once. The sequenced sample was PBMCs. This TCR derives from a woman between 18 and 30 years old in good health and CMV-seronegative. The rearrangement links TRBV11-3 to TRBJ2-3; the D is unclear. Here the CDR3 DNA reads TGTGCCAGCAGCTCTCGCGTCCCAGATACGCAGTATTTT. It yields the protein CASSSRVPDTQYF.